This T cell receptor (beta chain) was sequenced in a study of vaccination and CD4 T cells after COVID-19. Described treatment: roughly 10-day PBMC culture with coronavirus spike peptide pools or control peptides (ViraFEST assay). This clonotype has only a few counts. Its antigen is unidentified. The germline gives CDR1 SGHTA, CDR2 FQGTGA. V lost 1 base, J lost 4 bases, and 5 bases stayed unmatched. The CDR3 spans 15 residues. The assay that was used to sequence DNA from cultured CD4+ T cells was the Oncomine TCR Beta short-read assay. From the PCR reads, TCRdb called clonotypes with MiXCR, one entry per CDR3 protein. The table shows about 19,000 distinct CDR3 sequences, with under 45% occurring only once.

The sequenced sample was cultured CD4+ T cells from blood. The J gene is TRBJ2-3, the V gene TRBV7-3; 7 bases line up with TRBD2. This TCR derives from a human donor with COVID-19. In DNA, the CDR3 is TGTGCCAGCAGCTTAAATGGGGGGGGTGCAGATACGCAGTATTTT. Its translation: CASSLNGGGADTQYF.